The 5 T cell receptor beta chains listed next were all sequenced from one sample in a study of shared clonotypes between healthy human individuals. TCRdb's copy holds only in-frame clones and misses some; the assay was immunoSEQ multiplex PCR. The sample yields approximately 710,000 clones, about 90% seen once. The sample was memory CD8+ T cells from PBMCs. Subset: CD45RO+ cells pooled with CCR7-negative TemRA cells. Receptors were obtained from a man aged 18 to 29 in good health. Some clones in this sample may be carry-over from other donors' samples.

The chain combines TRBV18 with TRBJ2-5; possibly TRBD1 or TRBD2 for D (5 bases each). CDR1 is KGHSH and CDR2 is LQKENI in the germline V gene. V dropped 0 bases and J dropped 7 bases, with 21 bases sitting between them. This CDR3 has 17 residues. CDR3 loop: CASSPPTLGVSGVTQYF. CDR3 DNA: TGTGCCAGCTCACCACCGACCCTAGGGGTCTCCGGGGTGACCCAGTACTTC.

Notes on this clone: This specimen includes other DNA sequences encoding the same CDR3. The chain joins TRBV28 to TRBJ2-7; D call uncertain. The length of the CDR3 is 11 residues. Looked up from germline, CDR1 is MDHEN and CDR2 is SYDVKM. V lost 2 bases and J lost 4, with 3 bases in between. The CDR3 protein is CASSLQYEQYF. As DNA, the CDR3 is TGTGCCAGCAGTTTACAATACGAGCAGTACTTC.

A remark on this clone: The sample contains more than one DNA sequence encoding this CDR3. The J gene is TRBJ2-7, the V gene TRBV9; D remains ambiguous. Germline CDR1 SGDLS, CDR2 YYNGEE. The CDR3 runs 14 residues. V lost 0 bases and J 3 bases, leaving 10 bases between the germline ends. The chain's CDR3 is CASSVAPGYYEQYF. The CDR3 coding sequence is TGTGCCAGCAGCGTAGCCCCGGGTTACTACGAGCAGTACTTC. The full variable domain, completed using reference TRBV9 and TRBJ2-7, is DSGVTQTPKHLITATGQRVTLRCSPRSGDLSVYWYQQSLDQGLQFLIQYYNGEERAKGNILERFSAQQFPDLHSELNLSSLELGDSALYFCASSVAPGYYEQYFGPGTRLTVT.

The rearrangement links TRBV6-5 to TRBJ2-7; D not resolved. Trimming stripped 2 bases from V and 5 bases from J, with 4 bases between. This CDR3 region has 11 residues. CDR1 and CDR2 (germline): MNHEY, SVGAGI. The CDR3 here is CASSYVDEQYF. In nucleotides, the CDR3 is TGTGCCAGCAGTTACGTGGACGAGCAGTACTTC.

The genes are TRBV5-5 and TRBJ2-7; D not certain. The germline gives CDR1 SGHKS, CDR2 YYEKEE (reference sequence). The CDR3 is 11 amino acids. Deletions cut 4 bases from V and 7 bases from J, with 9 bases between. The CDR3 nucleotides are TGTGCCAGCAGCCCCGGCTGGGAGCAGTACTTC. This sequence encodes CASSPGWEQYF. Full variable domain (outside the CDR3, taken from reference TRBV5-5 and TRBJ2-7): DAGVTQSPTHLIKTRGQQVTLRCSPISGHKSVSWYQQVLGQGPQFIFQYYEKEERGRGNFPDRFSARQFPNYSSELNVNALLLGDSALYLCASSPGWEQYFGPGTRLTVT.